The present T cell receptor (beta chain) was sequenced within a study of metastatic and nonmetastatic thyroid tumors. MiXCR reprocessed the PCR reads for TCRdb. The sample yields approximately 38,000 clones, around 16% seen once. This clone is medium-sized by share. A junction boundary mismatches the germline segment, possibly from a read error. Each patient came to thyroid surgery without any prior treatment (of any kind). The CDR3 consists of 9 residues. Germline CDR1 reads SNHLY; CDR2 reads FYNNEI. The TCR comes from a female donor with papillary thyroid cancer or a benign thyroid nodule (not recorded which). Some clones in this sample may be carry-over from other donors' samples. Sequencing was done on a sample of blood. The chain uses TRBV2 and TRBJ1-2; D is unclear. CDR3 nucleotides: TGTGCCAGCAGTCGACCGCTCTTGTTC. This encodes CASSRPLLF.